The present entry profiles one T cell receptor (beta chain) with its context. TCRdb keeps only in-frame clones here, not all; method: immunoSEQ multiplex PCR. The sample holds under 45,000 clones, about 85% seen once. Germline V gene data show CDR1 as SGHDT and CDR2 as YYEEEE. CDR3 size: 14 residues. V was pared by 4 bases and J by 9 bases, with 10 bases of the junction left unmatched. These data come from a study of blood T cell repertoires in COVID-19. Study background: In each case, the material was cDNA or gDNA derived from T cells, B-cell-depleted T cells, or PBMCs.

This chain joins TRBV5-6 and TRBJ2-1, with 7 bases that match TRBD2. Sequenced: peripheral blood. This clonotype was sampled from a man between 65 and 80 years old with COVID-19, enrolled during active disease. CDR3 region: CASSRNRLAGEQFF. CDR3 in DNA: TGTGCCAGCAGCCGGAATAGACTAGCAGGTGAGCAGTTCTTC.